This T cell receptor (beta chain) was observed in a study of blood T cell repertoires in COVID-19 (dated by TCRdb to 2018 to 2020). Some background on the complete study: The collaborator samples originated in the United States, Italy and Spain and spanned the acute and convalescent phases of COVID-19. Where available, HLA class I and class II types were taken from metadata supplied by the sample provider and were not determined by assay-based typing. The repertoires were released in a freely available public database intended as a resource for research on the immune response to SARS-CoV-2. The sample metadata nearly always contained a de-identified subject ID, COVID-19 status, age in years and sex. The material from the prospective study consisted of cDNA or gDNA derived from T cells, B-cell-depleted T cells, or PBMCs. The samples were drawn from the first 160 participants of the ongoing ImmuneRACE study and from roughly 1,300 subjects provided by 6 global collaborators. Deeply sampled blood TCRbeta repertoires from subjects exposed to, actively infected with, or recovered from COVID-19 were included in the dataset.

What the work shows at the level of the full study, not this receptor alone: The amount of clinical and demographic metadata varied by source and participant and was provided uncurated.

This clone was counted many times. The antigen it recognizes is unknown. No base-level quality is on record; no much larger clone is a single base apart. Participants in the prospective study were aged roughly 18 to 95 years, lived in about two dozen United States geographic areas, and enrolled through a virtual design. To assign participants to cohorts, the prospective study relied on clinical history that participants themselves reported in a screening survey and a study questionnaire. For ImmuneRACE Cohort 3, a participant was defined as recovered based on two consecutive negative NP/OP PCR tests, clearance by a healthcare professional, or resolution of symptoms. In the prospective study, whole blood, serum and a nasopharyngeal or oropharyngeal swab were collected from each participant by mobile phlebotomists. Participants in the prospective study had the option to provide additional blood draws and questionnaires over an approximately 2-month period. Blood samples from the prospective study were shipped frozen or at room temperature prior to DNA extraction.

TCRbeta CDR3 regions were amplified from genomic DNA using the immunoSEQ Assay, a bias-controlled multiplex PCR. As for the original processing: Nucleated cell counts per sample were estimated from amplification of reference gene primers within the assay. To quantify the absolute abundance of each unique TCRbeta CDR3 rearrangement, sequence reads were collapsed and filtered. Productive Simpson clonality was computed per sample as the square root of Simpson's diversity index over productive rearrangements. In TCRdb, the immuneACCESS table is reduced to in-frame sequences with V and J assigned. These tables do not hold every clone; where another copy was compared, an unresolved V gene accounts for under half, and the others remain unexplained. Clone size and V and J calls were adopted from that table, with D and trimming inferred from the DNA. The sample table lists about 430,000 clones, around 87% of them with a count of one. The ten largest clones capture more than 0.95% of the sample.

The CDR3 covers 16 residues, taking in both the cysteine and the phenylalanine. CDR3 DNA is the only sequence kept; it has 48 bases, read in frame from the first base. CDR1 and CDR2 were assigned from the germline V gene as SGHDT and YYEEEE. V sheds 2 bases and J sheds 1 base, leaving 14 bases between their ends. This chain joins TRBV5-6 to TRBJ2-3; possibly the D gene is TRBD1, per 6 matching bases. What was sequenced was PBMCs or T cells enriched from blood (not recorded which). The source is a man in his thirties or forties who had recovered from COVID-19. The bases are TGTGCCAGCAGCTTAGTTCAGGGGTTGGGCACAGATACGCAGTATTTT. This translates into CASSLVQGLGTDTQYF.